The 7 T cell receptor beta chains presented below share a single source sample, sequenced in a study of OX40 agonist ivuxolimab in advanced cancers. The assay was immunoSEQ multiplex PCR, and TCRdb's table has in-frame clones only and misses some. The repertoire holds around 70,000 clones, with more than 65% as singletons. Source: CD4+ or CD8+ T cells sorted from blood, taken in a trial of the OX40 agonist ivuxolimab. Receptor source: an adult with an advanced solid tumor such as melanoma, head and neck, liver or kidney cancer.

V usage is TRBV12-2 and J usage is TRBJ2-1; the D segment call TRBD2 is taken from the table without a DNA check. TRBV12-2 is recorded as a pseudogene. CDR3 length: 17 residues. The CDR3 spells CASRLRADESSYNEQFF. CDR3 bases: TGTGCAAGTCGCTTGCGGGCAGACGAGAGCTCCTACAATGAGCAGTTCTTC.

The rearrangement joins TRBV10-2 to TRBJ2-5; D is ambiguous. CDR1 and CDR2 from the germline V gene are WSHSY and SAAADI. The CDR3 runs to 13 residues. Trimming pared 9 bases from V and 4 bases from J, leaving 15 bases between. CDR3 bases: TGCGCCAGGAGAGCTGTCCCGGGAGAGACCCAGTACTTC. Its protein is CARRAVPGETQYF.

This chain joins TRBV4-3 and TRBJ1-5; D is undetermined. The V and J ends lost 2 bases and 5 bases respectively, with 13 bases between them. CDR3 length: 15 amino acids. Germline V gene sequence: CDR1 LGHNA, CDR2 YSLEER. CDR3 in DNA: TGCGCCAGCAGCCAAACGCGGTGGCCTTATCAGCCCCAGCATTTT. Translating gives CASSQTRWPYQPQHF.

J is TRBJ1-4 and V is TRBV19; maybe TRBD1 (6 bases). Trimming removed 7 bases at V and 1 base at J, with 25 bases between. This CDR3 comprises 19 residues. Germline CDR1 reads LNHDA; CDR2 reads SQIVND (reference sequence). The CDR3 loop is CASTREGGGLVVTNEKLFF. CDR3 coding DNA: TGTGCCAGTACAAGAGAGGGGGGCGGACTTGTTGTAACTAATGAAAAACTGTTTTTT. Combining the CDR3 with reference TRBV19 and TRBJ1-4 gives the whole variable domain DGGITQSPKYLFRKEGQNVTLSCEQNLNHDAMYWYRQDPGQGLRLIYYSQIVNDFQKGDIAEGYSVSREKKESFPLTVTSAQKNPTAFYLCASTREGGGLVVTNEKLFFGSGTQLSVL.

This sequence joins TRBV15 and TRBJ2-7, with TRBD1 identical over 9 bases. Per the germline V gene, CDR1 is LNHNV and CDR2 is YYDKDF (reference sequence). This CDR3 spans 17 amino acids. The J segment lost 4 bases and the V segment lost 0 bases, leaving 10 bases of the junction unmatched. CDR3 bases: TGTGCCACCAGCAGAGATATATTCGCAGACAGGGGGTACGAGCAGTACTTC. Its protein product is CATSRDIFADRGYEQYF.

DNA of the CDR3: TGTGCCAGCAGCCAAGATGGACAAACTTACAATGAGCAGTTCTTC. The encoded protein is CASSQDGQTYNEQFF. The chain has TRBV4-2 and TRBJ2-1; D is perhaps TRBD1 (5 bases). CDR3 size: 15 residues. V was clipped by 0 bases and J by 4 bases, with 10 bases between them. The V gene's germline CDR1 is LGHNA and CDR2 YNFKEQ.

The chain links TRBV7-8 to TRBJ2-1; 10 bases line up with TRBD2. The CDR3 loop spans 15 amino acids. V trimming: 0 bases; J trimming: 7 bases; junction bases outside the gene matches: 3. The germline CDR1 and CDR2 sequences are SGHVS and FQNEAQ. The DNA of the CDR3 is TGTGCCAGCAGCTTAGCGCTGGGACTAGCGAATGAGCAGTTCTTC. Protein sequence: CASSLALGLANEQFF.